There are many counts of the clone carrying this T cell receptor (beta chain). The investigators amplified TCR beta CDR3 regions from RNA transcripts. During a first-round RT-PCR of the TCR CDR3, the HTBI primer set was used. One entry per CDR3 protein, called by TCRdb with MiXCR from the multiplex PCR reads. The sample contains around 400,000 distinct CDR3 sequences, 15% to 17% of which appear only once. V lost 3 bases and J lost 4, with 9 bases in between. CDR1 ENHRY and CDR2 SYGVKD come from the germline V gene. This CDR3 is 13 amino acids long. The data were obtained in a study of T cells in Graves' hyperthyroidism and ophthalmopathy.

Material for sequencing was blood. This sequence was found in a woman under 30 with Graves' hyperthyroidism that later progressed to Graves' ophthalmopathy. The chain joins TRBV10-3 to TRBJ2-5; the D is unclear. CDR3 sequence (DNA): TGTGCCATCAGTGATAGCCCAACAGAGACCCAGTACTTC. Residues: CAISDSPTETQYF.